This T cell receptor beta chain was recorded in a study of response to subunit inactivated influenza vaccine. Broader study findings: Researchers suggested that each seasonal influenza vaccination recruits few new T cells.

Each CDR3 protein is one row after TCRdb ran MiXCR on the RT-PCR reads. Of 450,000 to 600,000 distinct CDR3 sequences listed, more than 15% are singletons. This clonotype was counted once. Its antigen is still unknown. This CDR3 is 17 amino acids long. The germline CDR1 and CDR2 sequences are SGHAT and FQNNGV. V dropped 4 bases and J dropped 5 bases, with 23 bases sitting between them. The chain links TRBV11-2 to TRBJ1-2, with a tentative D call TRBD1 (5 bases). The receptor comes from a man aged 50-75 years who received an inactivated influenza vaccine. The sample was CD4+ T cells sorted from PBMCs, taken less than 25 months after vaccination. CDR3 in amino acids: CASSSLINAGGEYGYTF. As DNA, the CDR3 is TGTGCCAGCAGCTCTTTAATTAATGCCGGAGGGGAATATGGCTACACCTTC.